This T cell receptor beta chain derives from a study of cytomegalovirus exposure and HLA in healthy donors. It was with 60 Vbeta and 13 Jbeta primers that the PCR ran. Sequencing was performed with immunoSEQ multiplex PCR; in TCRdb, only in-frame clones are kept and a portion is missing. Of over 100,000 clones listed, roughly 80% were seen once; the top ten hold about 7.4%. The CDR3 is 14 amino acids. The V end lost 5 bases, the J end lost 3 bases, and 14 bases lay between the germline ends. Germline V gives CDR1 SGHRS, CDR2 YFSETQ. The chain couples TRBV5-1 to TRBJ1-1, with D tentatively TRBD1 (5 bases). The origin of this receptor is a woman aged 50 to 60 in good health and CMV-seropositive. Specimen: PBMCs. The CDR3 reads CASSPQGGDTEAFF. The CDR3 bases are TGCGCCAGCAGTCCTCAGGGAGGGGACACTGAAGCTTTCTTT.